This T cell receptor beta chain originates from a study of blood T cell repertoires in COVID-19. Study in general: PBMCs, B-cell-depleted T cells, or T cells provided the cDNA or gDNA that made up the material.

Points on this clone: Other DNA sequences in the sample encode the same CDR3.

Libraries were prepared by immunoSEQ multiplex PCR; TCRdb keeps only in-frame clonotypes and omits some of them. The sample yields over 350,000 clones, nearly 90% seen once. The sample was PBMCs or T cells enriched from blood (not recorded which). The clonotype was recovered from a woman aged 18-35 years with acute COVID-19.

In DNA form, the CDR3 reads TGTGCCAGCAGCCTAGCCTACGAGCAGTACTTC. Protein: CASSLAYEQYF. This sequence joins TRBV28 and TRBJ2-7; D ambiguous. Looked up from germline, CDR1 is MDHEN and CDR2 is SYDVKM. This CDR3 is built from 11 residues. Between the trimmed V and J ends, which lost 6 bases and 2 bases, there was a span of 5 bases.